The rows below give T cell receptor beta chains drawn from one sample of a study of blood T cell repertoires in COVID-19. Profiling relied on immunoSEQ multiplex PCR, and the TCRdb table lists in-frame clones only, not all of them. This table holds about 200,000 clones, 81% found once. Sequencing was performed on peripheral blood. These receptor sequences come from an elderly woman with acute or convalescent COVID-19. The CDR3 runs from the conserved cysteine through the conserved F or W. D genes are given only for firm matches. Clone size is not always given. Where it is, it says once, few, many or a class for expanded clones.

. TRBJ2-7 TRBD1 TRBV12-5 CASGLGTGSHEQYF TGTGCTAGTGGTTTGGGGACAGGGTCCCACGAGCAGTACTTC
. TRBJ2-1 . TRBV5-1 CASSPRDRSGGRVKNEQFF TGCGCCAGCAGCCCGCGGGACAGATCGGGAGGGCGAGTAAAGAATGAGCAGTTCTTC
. TRBJ2-3 TRBD1 TRBV12-5 CASGLGEGALTDTQYF TGTGCTAGTGGTTTGGGAGAGGGGGCGCTCACAGATACGCAGTATTTT
. TRBJ2-2 . TRBV15 CATSRVGGVTNTGELFF TGTGCCACCAGCAGAGTCGGAGGGGTTACGAACACCGGGGAGCTGTTTTTT
. TRBJ2-5 TRBD2 TRBV6-2/TRBV6-3 CASSTRTSGSLQETQYF TGTGCCAGCAGTACTAGGACTAGCGGGAGTCTCCAAGAGACCCAGTACTTC
. TRBJ1-5 . TRBV10-3 CAINQGATQPQHF TGTGCCATCAATCAAGGGGCAACTCAGCCCCAGCATTTT
. TRBJ1-1 . TRBV5-5 CASSLVAGMNTEAFF TGTGCCAGCAGCTTGGTCGCAGGGATGAACACTGAAGCTTTCTTT
. TRBJ2-1 . TRBV10-1 CASSPSVGNWNEQFF TGCGCCAGCAGTCCCTCAGTCGGGAATTGGAATGAGCAGTTCTTC
once TRBJ1-1 TRBD1 TRBV29-1 CSVRGQMNTEAFF TGCAGCGTCCGGGGACAGATGAACACTGAAGCTTTCTTT
. TRBJ2-7 TRBD1 TRBV5-1 CASSPRTGGAYEQYF TGCGCCAGCAGCCCTAGGACAGGGGGAGCCTACGAGCAGTACTTC
. TRBJ2-7 TRBD1 TRBV5-5 CASSRGTGSSYEQYF TGTGCCAGCAGCCGCGGGACAGGGAGCTCCTACGAGCAGTACTTC
. TRBJ1-3 TRBD1 TRBV28 CASSPDRGQKGNTIYF TGTGCCAGCAGCCCCGACAGGGGGCAGAAAGGAAACACCATATATTTT
few TRBJ1-6 . TRBV10-3 CAISERTESSPLHF TGTGCCATCAGTGAAAGGACAGAGAGTTCACCCCTCCACTTT
few TRBJ2-3 . TRBV5-6 CASSARGTDTQYF TGTGCCAGCAGCGCCCGGGGCACAGATACGCAGTATTTT
. TRBJ2-1 . TRBV19 CASNPALSYHEQFF TGTGCCAGTAACCCCGCTCTCAGTTACCATGAGCAGTTCTTC
few TRBJ2-2 . TRBV11-1 CASSLLTGENGELFF TGTGCCAGCAGCTTATTGACGGGGGAGAACGGGGAGCTGTTTTTT
. TRBJ1-1 . TRBV30 CAWSPSRGNLNTEAFF TGTGCCTGGAGTCCTTCCAGGGGAAACCTGAACACTGAAGCTTTCTTT
. TRBJ2-5 . TRBV6-5 CASSQPQGSETQYF TGTGCCAGCAGTCAGCCCCAGGGATCAGAGACCCAGTACTTC
. TRBJ2-7 TRBD1 TRBV27 CATESRDRPYEQYF TGTGCCACCGAGAGCCGGGACAGGCCCTACGAGCAGTACTTC
. TRBJ2-2 TRBD2 TRBV7-2 CASSLTSATNTGELFF TGTGCCAGCAGCTTAACTAGCGCAACGAACACCGGGGAGCTGTTTTTT
. TRBJ1-3 . TRBV19 CASSIYFPAEFSGNTIYF TGTGCCAGTAGTATATATTTTCCAGCGGAGTTCTCTGGAAACACCATATATTTT
. TRBJ1-1 . TRBV29-1 CSVVSGSNTEAFF TGCAGCGTTGTATCAGGTTCGAACACTGAAGCTTTCTTT
. TRBJ1-4 . TRBV6-5 CASSYPARGGEKLFF TGTGCCAGCAGTTACCCGGCCAGGGGAGGGGAAAAACTGTTTTTT
. TRBJ2-7 . TRBV28 CASITSRGVTYEQYF TGTGCCAGCATTACGTCCAGGGGGGTAACCTACGAGCAGTACTTC
. TRBJ1-3 . TRBV28 CASSPPGQFSGNTIYF TGTGCCAGCAGTCCCCCCGGACAGTTCTCTGGAAACACCATATATTTT
. TRBJ2-1 . TRBV29-1 CSVEGDTYEQFF TGCAGCGTTGAAGGGGACACGTATGAGCAGTTCTTC